The sequence of this TCR beta chain was determined in a study of glioma-infiltrating T cells. This clonotype came up many times. Its antigen is not known. The CDR3 contains 15 residues. Germline-derived CDR1 and CDR2 are DFQATT and SNEGSKA (reference sequence). The junction had 9 bases not matched to a gene; V was cut back by 6 bases and J by 3 bases. The iRepertoire nested amplicon-rescue multiplex PCR amplified TCR alpha and beta CDR3s from RNA. Each CDR3 protein is one row after TCRdb ran MiXCR on the multiplex PCR reads. The table includes 84,000 or so distinct CDR3 sequences, about 23% detected once. The study, taken as a whole, reports: Tissue and blood shared very few CDR3 sequences. Above-expected tissue-blood divergence occurred in all gliomas, most in low-grade ones.

The chain uses TRBV20-1 and TRBJ2-3; TRBD2 matches 10 bases. The sample comprised glioma tissue, nonneoplastic brain tissue, or PBMCs (not recorded which). The clonotype originates from a human donor with low-grade glioma or glioblastoma, undergoing nonglioma brain surgery, or in good health (not recorded which). For the CDR3, the DNA is TGCAGTGCCCCAAGGACTAGCGGTCTTACAGATACGCAGTATTTT. As protein: CSAPRTSGLTDTQYF.